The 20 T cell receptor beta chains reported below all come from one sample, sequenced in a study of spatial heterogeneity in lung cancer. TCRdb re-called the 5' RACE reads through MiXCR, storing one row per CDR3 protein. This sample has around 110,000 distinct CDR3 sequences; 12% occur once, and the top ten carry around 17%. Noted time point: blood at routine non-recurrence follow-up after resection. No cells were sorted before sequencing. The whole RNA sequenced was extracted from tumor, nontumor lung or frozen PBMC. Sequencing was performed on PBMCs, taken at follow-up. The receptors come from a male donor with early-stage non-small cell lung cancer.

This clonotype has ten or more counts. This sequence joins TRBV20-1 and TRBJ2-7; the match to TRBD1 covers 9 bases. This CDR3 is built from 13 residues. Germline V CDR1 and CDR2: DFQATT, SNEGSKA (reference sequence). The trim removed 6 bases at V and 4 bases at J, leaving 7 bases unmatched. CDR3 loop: CSATGTGSYEQYF. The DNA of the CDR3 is TGCAGTGCGACCGGGACAGGGTCGTACGAGCAGTACTTC.

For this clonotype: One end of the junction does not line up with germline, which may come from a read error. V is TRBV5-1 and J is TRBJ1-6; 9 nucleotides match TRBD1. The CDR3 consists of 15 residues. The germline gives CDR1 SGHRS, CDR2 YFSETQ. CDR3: CASSLTGGSYSPLYF. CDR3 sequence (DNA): TGCGCCAGCAGCTTGACAGGGGGCTCTTATTCACCCCTCTACTTT.

The CDR3 loop reads CASIEGEGRGTEAFF. DNA for the CDR3: TGTGCCAGCATCGAGGGTGAGGGACGGGGCACTGAAGCTTTCTTT. The chain combines TRBV28 with TRBJ1-1, with D possibly being TRBD1 (5 bases). This CDR3 spans 15 amino acids. V lost 7 bases and J 4 bases, leaving 19 bases between the germline ends. The germline V gene encodes CDR1 MDHEN and CDR2 SYDVKM.

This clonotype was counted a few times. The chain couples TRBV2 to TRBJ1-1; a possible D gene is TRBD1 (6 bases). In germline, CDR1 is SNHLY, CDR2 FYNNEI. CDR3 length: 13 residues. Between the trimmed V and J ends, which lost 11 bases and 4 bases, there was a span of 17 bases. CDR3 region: CAFQQGTFTEAFF. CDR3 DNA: TGTGCCTTCCAACAGGGAACATTCACTGAAGCTTTCTTT.

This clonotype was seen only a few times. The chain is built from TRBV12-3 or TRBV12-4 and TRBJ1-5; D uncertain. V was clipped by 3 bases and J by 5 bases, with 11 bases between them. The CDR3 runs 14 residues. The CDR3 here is CASSFAGSYQPQHF. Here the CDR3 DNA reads TGTGCCAGCAGTTTCGCCGGATCTTATCAGCCCCAGCATTTT.

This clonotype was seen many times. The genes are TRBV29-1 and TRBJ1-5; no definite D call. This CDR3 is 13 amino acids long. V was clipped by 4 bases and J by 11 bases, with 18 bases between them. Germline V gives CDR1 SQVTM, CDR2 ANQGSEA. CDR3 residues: CSVVFATSASQHF. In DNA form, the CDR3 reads TGCAGCGTTGTATTCGCCACCTCGGCGTCCCAGCATTTT.

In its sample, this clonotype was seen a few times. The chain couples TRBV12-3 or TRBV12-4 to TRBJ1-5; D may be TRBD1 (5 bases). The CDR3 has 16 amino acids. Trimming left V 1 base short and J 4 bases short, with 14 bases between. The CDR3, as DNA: TGTGCCAGCAGTTTAGGGGACCCGGGGGGGAATCAGCCCCAGCATTTT. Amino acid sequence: CASSLGDPGGNQPQHF.

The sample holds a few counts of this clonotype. As DNA, the CDR3 is TGCGCCAGCAGCCAAGATAGAGGGTTTTCCTACGAGCAGTACTTC. It codes for CASSQDRGFSYEQYF. The chain combines TRBV4-3 with TRBJ2-7; the D gene is possibly TRBD2 (5 bases). Germline V gives CDR1 LGHNA, CDR2 YSLEER. The CDR3 is made up of 15 amino acids. Trimming cost V 0 bases and J 1 base, with 10 bases left between them.

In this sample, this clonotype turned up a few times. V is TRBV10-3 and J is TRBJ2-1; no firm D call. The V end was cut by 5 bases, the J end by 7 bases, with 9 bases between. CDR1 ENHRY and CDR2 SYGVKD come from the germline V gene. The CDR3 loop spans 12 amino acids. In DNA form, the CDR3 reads TGTGCCATCAGTCTGACTGGAAATGAGCAGTTCTTC. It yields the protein CAISLTGNEQFF.

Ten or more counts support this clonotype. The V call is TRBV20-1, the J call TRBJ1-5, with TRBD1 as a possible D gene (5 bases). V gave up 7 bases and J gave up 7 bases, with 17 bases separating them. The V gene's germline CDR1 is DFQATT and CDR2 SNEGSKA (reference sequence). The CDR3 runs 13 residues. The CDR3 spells CSVPQGHRQPQHF. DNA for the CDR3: TGCAGTGTCCCGCAGGGTCACCGGCAGCCCCAGCATTTT.

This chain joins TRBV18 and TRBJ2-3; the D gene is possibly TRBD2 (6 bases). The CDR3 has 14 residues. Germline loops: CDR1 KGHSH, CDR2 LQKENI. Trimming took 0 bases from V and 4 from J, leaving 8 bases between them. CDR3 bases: TGTGCCAGCTCACCACCGTCGGGAGCAGATACGCAGTATTTT. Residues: CASSPPSGADTQYF.

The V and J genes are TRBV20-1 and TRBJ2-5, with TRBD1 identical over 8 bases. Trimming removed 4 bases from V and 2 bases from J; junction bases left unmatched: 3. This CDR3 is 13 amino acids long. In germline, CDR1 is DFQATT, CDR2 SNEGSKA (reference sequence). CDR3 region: CSATGGWQETQYF. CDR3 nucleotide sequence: TGCAGTGCTACAGGGGGCTGGCAAGAGACCCAGTACTTC.

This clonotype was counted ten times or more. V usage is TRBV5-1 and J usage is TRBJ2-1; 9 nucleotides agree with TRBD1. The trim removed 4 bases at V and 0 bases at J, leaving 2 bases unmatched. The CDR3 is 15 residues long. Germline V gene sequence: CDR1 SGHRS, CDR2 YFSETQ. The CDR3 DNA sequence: TGCGCCAGCAGCACGACAGGGGGCTCCTACAATGAGCAGTTCTTC. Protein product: CASSTTGGSYNEQFF.

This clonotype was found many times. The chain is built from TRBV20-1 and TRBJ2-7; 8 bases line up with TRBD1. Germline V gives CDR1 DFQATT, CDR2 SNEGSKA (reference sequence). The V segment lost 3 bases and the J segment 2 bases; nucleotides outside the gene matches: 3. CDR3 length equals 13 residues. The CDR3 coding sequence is TGCAGTGCTAGGGGGGACAGGACCTACGAGCAGTACTTC. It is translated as CSARGDRTYEQYF.

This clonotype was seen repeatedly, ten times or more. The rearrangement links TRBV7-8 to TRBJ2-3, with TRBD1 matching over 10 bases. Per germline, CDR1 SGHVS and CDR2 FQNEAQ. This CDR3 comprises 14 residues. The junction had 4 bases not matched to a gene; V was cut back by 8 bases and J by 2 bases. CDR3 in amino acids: CASRQGAVTDTQYF. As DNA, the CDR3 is TGTGCCAGCCGACAGGGGGCCGTCACAGATACGCAGTATTTT.

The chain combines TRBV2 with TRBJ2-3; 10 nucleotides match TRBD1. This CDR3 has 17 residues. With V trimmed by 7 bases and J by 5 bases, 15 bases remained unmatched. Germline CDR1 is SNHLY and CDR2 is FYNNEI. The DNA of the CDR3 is TGTGCCAGCAAGAATCCTCGGGACAGGGGTTCTTTAGATACGCAGTATTTT. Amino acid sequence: CASKNPRDRGSLDTQYF.

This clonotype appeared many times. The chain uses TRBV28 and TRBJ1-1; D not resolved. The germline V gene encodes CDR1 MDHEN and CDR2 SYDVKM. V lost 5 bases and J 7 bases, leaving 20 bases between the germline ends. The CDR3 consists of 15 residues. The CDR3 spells CASSDSTIAGREAFF. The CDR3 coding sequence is TGTGCCAGCAGTGATAGTACAATCGCCGGCCGTGAAGCTTTCTTT.

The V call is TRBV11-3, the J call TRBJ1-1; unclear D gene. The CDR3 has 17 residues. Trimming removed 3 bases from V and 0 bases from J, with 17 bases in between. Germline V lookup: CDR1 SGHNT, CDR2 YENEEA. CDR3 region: CASSFSILGEVNTEAFF. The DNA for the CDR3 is TGTGCCAGCAGCTTTAGTATCTTGGGAGAGGTGAACACTGAAGCTTTCTTT.

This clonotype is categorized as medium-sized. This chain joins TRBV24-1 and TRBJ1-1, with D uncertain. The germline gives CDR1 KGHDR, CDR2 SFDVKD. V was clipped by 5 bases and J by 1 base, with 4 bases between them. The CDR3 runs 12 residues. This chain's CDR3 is CATSAPNTEAFF. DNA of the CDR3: TGTGCCACCAGTGCTCCGAACACTGAAGCTTTCTTT.

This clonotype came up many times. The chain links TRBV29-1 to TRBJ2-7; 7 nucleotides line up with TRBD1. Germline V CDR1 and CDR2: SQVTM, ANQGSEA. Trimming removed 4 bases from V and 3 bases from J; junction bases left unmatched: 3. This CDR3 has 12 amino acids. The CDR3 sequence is CSVVGGGYEQYF. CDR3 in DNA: TGCAGCGTTGTAGGGGGCGGCTACGAGCAGTACTTC.